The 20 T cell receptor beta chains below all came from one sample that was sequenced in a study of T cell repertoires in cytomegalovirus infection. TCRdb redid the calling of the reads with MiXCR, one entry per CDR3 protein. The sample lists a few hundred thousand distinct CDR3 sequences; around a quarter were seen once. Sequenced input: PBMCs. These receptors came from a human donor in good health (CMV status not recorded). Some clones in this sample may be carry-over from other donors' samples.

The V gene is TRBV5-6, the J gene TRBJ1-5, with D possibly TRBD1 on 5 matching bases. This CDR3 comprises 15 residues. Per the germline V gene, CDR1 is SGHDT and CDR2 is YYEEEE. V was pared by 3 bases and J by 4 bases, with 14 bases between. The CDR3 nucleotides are TGTGCCAGCAGCTGGGGGACGGGAGGTAATCAGCCCCAGCATTTT. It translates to CASSWGTGGNQPQHF. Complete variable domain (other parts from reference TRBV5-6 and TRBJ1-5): DAGVTQSPTHLIKTRGQQVTLRCSPKSGHDTVSWYQQALGQGPQFIFQYYEEEERQRGNFPDRFSGHQFPNYSSELNVNALLLGDSALYLCASSWGTGGNQPQHFGDGTRLSIL.

This CDR3 reads CASRPGTGSQQPQHF. CDR3 DNA: TGTGCCAGCAGGCCCGGGACAGGGTCACAACAGCCCCAGCATTTT. The V call is TRBV2, the J call TRBJ1-5; 9 positions agree with TRBD1. Germline CDR1 is SNHLY and CDR2 is FYNNEI. The length of the CDR3 is 15 residues. The V segment lost 6 bases and the J segment 7 bases; nucleotides outside the gene matches: 10.

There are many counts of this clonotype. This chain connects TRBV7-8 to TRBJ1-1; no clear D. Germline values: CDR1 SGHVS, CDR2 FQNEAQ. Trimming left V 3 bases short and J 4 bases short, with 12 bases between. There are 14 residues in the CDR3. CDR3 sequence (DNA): TGTGCCAGCAGCTTCGGAACCACTGGCACTGAAGCTTTCTTT. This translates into CASSFGTTGTEAFF.

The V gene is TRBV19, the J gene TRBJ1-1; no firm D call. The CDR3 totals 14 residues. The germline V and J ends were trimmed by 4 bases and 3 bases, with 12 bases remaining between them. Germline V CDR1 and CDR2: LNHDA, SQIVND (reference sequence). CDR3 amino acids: CASSRGRSDTEAFF. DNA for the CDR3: TGTGCCAGTAGTAGAGGGAGGTCGGACACTGAAGCTTTCTTT. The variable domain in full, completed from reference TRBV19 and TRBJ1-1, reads DGGITQSPKYLFRKEGQNVTLSCEQNLNHDAMYWYRQDPGQGLRLIYYSQIVNDFQKGDIAEGYSVSREKKESFPLTVTSAQKNPTAFYLCASSRGRSDTEAFFGQGTRLTVV.

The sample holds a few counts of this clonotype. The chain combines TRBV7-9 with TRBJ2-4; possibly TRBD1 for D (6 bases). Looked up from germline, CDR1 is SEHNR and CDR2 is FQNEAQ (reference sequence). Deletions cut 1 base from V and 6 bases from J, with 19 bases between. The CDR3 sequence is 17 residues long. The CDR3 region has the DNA TGTGCCAGCAGCTTAGGGATTGTCAGGGGTTTTGGAAACATTCAGTACTTC. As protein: CASSLGIVRGFGNIQYF.

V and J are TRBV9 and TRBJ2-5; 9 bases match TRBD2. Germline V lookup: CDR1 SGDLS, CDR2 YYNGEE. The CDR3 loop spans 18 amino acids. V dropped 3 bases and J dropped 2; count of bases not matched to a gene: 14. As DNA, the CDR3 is TGTGCCAGCAGCGCAACGACTGCGACGACTAGCGGTCAAGAGACCCAGTACTTC. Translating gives CASSATTATTSGQETQYF.

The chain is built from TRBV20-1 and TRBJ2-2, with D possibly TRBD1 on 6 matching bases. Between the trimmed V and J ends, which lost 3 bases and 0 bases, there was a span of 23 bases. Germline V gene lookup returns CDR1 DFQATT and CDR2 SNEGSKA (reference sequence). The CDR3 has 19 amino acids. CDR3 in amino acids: CSASDYQVPDSANTGELFF. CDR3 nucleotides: TGCAGTGCTAGCGATTATCAAGTCCCGGACAGTGCGAACACCGGGGAGCTGTTTTTT.

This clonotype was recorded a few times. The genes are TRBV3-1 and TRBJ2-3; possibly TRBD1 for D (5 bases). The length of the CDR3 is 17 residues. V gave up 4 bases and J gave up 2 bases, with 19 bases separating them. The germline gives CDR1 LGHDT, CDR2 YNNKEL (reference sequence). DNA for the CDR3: TGTGCCAGCAGCCCGGGTGGCGCAGGGCGGATCACAGATACGCAGTATTTT. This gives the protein CASSPGGAGRITDTQYF.

The CDR3 region has the DNA TGCGCCAGCAGCTTATCCGGGACAGGGAGAGCGCAGTACTTC. Translating gives CASSLSGTGRAQYF. The J gene is TRBJ2-7, the V gene TRBV5-1; 9 bases are shared with TRBD1. The CDR3 loop spans 14 amino acids. Per the germline V gene, CDR1 is SGHRS and CDR2 is YFSETQ. With V trimmed by 2 bases and J by 9 bases, 9 bases remained unmatched.

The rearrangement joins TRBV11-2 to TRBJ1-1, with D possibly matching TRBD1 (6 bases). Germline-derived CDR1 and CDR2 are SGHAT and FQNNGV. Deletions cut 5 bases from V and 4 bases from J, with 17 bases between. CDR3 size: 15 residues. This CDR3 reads CASSQGGGLGTEAFF. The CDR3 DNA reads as TGTGCCAGCAGCCAGGGTGGGGGCTTGGGCACTGAAGCTTTCTTT.

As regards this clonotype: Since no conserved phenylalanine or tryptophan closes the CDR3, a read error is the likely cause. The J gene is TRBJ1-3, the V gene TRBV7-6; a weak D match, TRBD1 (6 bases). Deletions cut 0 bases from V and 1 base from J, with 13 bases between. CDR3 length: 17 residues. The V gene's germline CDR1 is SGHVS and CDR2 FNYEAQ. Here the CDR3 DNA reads TGTGCCAGCAGCTTAGCGTCGACAGGTTTATCTGGAAACACCATATATTGT. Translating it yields CASSLASTGLSGNTIYC.

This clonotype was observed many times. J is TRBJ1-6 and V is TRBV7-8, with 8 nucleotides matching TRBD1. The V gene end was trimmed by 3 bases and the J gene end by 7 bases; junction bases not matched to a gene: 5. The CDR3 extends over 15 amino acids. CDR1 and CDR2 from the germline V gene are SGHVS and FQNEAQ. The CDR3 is CASSLDRARNSPLHF. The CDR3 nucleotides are TGTGCCAGCAGCTTGGACAGGGCCAGGAATTCACCCCTCCACTTT.

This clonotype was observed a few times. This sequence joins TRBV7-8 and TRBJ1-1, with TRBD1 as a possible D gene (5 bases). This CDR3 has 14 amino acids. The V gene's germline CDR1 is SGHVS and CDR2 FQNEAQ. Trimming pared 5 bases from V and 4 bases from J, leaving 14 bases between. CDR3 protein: CASSLGARGTEAFF. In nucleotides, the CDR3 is TGTGCCAGCAGCCTTGGGGCACGGGGCACTGAAGCTTTCTTT.

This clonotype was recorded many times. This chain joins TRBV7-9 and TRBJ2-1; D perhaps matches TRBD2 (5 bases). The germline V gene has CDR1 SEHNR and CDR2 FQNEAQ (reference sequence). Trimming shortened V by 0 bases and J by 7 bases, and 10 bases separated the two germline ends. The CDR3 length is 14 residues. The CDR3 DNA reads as TGTGCCAGCAGCTTAGCGGGAGTAAAGAATGAGCAGTTCTTC. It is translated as CASSLAGVKNEQFF. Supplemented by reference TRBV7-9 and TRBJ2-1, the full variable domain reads DTGVSQNPRHKITKRGQNVTFRCDPISEHNRLYWYRQTLGQGPEFLTYFQNEAQLEKSRLLSDRFSAERPKGSFSTLEIQRTEQGDSAMYLCASSLAGVKNEQFFGPGTRLTVL.

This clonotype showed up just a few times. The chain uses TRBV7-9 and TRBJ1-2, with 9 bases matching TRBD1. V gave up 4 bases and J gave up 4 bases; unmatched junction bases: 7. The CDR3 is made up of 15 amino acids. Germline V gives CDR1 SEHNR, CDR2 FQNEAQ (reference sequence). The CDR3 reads CASSSTGGKGYGYTF. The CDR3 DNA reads TGTGCCAGCAGCTCAACAGGGGGCAAAGGCTATGGCTACACCTTC.

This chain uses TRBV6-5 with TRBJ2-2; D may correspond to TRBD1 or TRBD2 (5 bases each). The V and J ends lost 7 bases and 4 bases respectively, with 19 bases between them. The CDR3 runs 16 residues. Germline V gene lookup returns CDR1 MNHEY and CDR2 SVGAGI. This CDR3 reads CASTLGRRSGTGELFF. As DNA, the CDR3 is TGTGCCAGCACCCTGGGGCGGAGGTCCGGCACCGGGGAGCTGTTTTTT.

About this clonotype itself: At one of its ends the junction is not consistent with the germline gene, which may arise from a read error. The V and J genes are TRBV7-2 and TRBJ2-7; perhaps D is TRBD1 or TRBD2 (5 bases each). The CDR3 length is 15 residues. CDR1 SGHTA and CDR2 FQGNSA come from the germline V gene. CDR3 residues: CAGSLRLGVTYEQYF. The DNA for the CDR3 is TGTGCCGGCAGCTTAAGACTGGGGGTCACCTACGAGCAGTACTTC.

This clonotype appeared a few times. In DNA form, the CDR3 reads TGTGCCAGTAGTATAGACGAGGTCAACACTGAAGCTTTCTTT. This sequence encodes CASSIDEVNTEAFF. The chain carries TRBV19 and TRBJ1-1, with unresolved D. The V and J ends lost 0 bases and 2 bases respectively, with 7 bases between them. Germline V gene data show CDR1 as LNHDA and CDR2 as SQIVND (reference sequence). The CDR3 length is 14 residues.

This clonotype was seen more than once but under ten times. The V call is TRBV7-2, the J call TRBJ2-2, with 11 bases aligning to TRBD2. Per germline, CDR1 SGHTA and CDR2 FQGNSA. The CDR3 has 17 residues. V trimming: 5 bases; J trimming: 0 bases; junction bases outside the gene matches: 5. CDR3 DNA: TGTGCCAGCAGCCAACTAGCGGGAGTCGCGAACACCGGGGAGCTGTTTTTT. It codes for CASSQLAGVANTGELFF.

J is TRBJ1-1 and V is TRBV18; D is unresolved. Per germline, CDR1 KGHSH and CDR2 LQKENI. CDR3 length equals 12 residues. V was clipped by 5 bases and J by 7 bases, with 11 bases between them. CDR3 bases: TGTGCCAGCTCAGTGACCGCGAATGAAGCTTTCTTT. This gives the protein CASSVTANEAFF.